The clone carrying this T cell receptor (beta chain) was seen only once. The antigen is not known. In replicate PCRs of sorted subsets, around 0.2 ug DNA, roughly 31,000 T cell genomes, was used. Profiled with immunoSEQ multiplex PCR; TCRdb holds only in-frame clones, not every one. The sample has hundreds of thousands of clones, roughly 96% seen once. The V gene's germline CDR1 is MDHEN and CDR2 SYDVKM. With 1 base removed from V and 5 bases from J, the gap between germline ends came to 8 bases. CDR3 length equals 13 residues. In the naive CD8 group, cells lacked CD45RO and were positively selected for CCR7, so terminally differentiated effector memory CD45RA+ cells were left out. This entry comes from a study of shared clonotypes between healthy human individuals. Overall study results and limits: Clonotype sharing across several donors was observed for around 5% of naive CD4 clonotypes. Non-shared clonotypes showed lower generation probabilities than clonotypes common to all four donors.

This sequence originates from a woman aged 25 to 45 in good health. This rearrangement joins TRBV28 to TRBJ2-5; no firm D call. What was sequenced was naive CD8+ T cells sorted from blood. The CDR3 DNA follows: TGTGCCAGCAGTTTATTACGCGACGAGACCCAGTACTTC. Its translation is CASSLLRDETQYF.